This TCR beta chain was recovered during a study of Ad26.COV2.S vaccination and SARS-CoV-2 variants (dated by TCRdb to about 2021). For the study in its entirety: Vaccine-arm donors were drawn from COV1001, a multicentre, randomized, double-blind, placebo-controlled phase I-IIa trial of Ad26.COV2.S in healthy adults. The specificity and breadth of SARS-CoV-2-reactive T cell receptors after Ad26.COV2.S vaccination were assessed by TCRbeta repertoire sequencing. Investigators did not know the trial group allocation while performing experiments and assessing outcomes. Ad26.COV2.S was given intramuscularly at 5x10^10 or 1x10^11 viral particles, as a single shot or as two shots 56 days apart. The TCR-sequenced set comprised about 32 samples: 19 Ad26.COV2.S vaccine recipients, 5 placebo recipients and 8 SARS-CoV-2 convalescent individuals. Participants in the trial were split at random into five groups of five each, receiving low-dose or high-dose Ad26.COV2.S once or twice, or else placebo on both occasions.

What the authors observed across the whole study: Vaccine and placebo recipients had similar non-spike TCR breadth, a finding consistent with the vaccine containing only spike. The study was not powered to compare responses between vaccine doses or regimens. After vaccination, substantial breadth of spike-specific CD8+ and CD4+ T cell responses was reported. The authors noted that total T cell responses may have been underestimated by the TCR breadth and depth analyses. Higher spike-specific TCR breadth was observed in Ad26.COV2.S recipients than in placebo recipients (P = 0.0014).

TCRbeta CDR3 regions were sequenced with the immunoSEQ Assay. After extraction, genomic DNA underwent amplification by bias-controlled multiplex PCR, followed by high-throughput sequencing. The authors processed their data as follows. To quantify the absolute abundance of every unique TCRbeta CDR3 region, sequences were collapsed and filtered. T cell fraction was estimated by normalizing TCRbeta template counts to usable DNA, with usable DNA measured through amplification of reference genes found in all nucleated cells. Repertoire TCRs were annotated as SARS-CoV-2-specific by exact matching of V gene, CDR3 amino acid sequence and J gene to a known reactive TCR set. The reference SARS-CoV-2 TCR set was obtained from MIRA and was filtered for enrichment in COVID-19-positive ImmuneCODE repertoires, whereby public or cross-reactive TCRs were removed. Using the MIRA antigens, annotated TCRs were further analysed by specific ORF or by position within an ORF. Depth was the summed frequency of annotated unique rearrangements, while breadth was defined as annotated unique rearrangements over total unique productive rearrangements. Two-sided Wilcoxon rank-sum tests were used to compare TCR breadth between groups. Here the immuneACCESS table is served through TCRdb, limited to in-frame sequences with V and J called. Missing clones are a known gap in these copies; in checked studies unresolved V genes cover under half, and the rest lacks a known reason. Clonal size and the V and J genes are those of that table, whereas D and trimming came from the DNA. The sample includes 350,000 to 450,000 clones, with roughly 90% observed a single time. Together, the top ten hold over 1.5% of the sample.

Points on this clone: Its antigen is not yet known. Per-base quality was not reported, and no clone a single base away is much larger than it.

The sample's treatment or condition label, decoded: roughly 20 received Ad26.COV2.S at low or high dose, single or two shots; five or six received placebo; per-sample allocation not given. For vaccine and placebo recipients, repertoires were sequenced using samples collected on day 63 after the first injection. In Cohort 1b, 25 or so adults aged 18-55 years were enrolled at a single site in Boston, USA, between 29 July and 7 August 2020. As a vaccine, Ad26.COV2.S was a replication-incompetent adenovirus type 26 vector that expressed a prefusion-stabilized SARS-CoV-2 spike protein derived from the original Wuhan strain. The specimen was peripheral blood, collected in a trial of Ad26.COV2.S vaccine versus placebo. The sequence was collected from a person between 18 and 60 years old who received the Ad26.COV2.S COVID-19 vaccine or a placebo.

The DNA sequence is as follows: TGTGCCAGCAGCTTGGGACAGGGACTCTACAATGAGCAGTTCTTC. This gives the protein CASSLGQGLYNEQFF. The rearranged segments are TRBV7-2 and TRBJ2-1, with 9 bases in between that match TRBD1. V and J are trimmed by 3 bases and 3 bases, and the gene matches miss 3 bases of the junction. Inclusive of the bounding cysteine and phenylalanine, the CDR3 is 15 residues long. Only the CDR3 DNA is retained, 45 bases long and in frame from the first base. The germline V gene encodes CDR1 SGHTA and CDR2 FQGNSA.